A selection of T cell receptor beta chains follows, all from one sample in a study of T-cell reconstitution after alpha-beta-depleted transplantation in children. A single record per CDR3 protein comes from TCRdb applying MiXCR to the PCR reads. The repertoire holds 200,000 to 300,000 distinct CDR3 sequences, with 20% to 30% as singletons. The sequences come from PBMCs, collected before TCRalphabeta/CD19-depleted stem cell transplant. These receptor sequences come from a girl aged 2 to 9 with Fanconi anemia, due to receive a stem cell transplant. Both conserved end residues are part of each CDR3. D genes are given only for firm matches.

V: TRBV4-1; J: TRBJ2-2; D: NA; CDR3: CASSRQAGFHTGELFF
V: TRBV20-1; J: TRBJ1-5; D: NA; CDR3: CSARQMGGSDQPQHF
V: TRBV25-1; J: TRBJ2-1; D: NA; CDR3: CASSDYSETGRKQFF
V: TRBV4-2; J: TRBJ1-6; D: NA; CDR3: CASSQDLPGAPSPLHF
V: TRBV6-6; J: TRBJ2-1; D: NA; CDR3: CASAGALMNEQFF
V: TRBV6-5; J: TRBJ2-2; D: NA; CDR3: CASRPGSGELFF
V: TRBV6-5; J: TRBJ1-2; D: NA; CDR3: CASSLQVNYGYTF
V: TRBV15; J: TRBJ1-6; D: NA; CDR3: CATSRPGGGGTYNSPLHF
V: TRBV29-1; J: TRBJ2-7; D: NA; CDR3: CSVGGSSGSYEQYF
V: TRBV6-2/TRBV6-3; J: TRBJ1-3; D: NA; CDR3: CASSYSMRSSGGSGNTIYF
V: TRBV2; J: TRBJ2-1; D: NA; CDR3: CASRVSGLYNEQFF
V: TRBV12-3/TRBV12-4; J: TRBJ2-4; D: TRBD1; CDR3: CASSFTGAFKNIQYF
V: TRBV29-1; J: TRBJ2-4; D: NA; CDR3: CSVVQDIQYF
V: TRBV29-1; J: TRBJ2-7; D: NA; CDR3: CSVVGSLYEQYF
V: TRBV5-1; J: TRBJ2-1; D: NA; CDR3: CARGSRDTAYNEQFF
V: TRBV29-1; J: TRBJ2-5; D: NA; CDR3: CSVVQGRRETQYF
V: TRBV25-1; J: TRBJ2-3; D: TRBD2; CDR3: CASSYTLLAGDTQYF
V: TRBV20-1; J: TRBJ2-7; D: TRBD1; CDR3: CSALPGQDYEQYF
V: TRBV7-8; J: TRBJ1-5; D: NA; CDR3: CASSLVADYQPQHF
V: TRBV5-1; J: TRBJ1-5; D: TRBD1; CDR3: CASRQGDSNQPQHF
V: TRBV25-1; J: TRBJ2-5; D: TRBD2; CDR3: CASSAVGLAGGRVTKETQYF
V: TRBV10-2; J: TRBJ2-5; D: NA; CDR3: CASSETGVEETQYF
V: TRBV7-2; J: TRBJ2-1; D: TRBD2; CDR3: CASSTWREGQFF
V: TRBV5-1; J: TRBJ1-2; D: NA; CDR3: CASSPGGTEPHGYTF
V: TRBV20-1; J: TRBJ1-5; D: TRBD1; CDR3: CSAAGQGRNQPQHF
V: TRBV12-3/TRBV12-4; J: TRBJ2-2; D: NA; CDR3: CASSLGGPANTGELFF
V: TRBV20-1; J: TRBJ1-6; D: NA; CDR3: CSARSSYNSPLHF
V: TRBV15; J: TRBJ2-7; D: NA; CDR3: CATSRSGAGNEQYF
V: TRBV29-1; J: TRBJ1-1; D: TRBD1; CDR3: CSAGQGRNTEAFF
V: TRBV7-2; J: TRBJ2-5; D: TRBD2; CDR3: CASSLAWTSGQETQYF
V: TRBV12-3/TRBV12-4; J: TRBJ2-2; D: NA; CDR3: CASSLLTSRNTGELFF
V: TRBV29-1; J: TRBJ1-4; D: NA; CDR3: CSVSGTREKLFF
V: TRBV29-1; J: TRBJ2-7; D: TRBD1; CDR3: CSVRQGNPLLGGQYF
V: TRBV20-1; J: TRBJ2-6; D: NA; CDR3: CSASPGNGANVLTF
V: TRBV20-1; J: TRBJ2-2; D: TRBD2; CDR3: CSAPGLGRTGELFF
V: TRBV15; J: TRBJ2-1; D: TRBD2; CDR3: CATSRDSDPSGTSSYNEQFF
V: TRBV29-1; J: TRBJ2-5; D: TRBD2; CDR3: CSVVEGREVWQETQYF
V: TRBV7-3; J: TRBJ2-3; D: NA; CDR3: CASRLSIRDTQYF
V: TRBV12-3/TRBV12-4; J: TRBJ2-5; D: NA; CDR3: CASSFSGLETQYF
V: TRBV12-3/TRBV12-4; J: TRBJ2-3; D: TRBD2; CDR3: CASSLGSGRETDTQYF
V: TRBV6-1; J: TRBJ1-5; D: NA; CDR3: CASSELSRGLGQPQHF
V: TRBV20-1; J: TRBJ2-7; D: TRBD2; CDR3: CSAISAGVPYEQYF